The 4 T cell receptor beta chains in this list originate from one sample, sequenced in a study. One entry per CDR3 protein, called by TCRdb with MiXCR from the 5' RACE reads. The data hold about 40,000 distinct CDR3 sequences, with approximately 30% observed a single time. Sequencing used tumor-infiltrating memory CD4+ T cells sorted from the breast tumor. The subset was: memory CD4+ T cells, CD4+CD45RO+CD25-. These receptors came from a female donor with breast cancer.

The CDR3 loop reads CASSAVGSSYTF. The CDR3 DNA follows: TGCGCCAGCAGTGCCGTGGGAAGCAGCTACACCTTC. This chain connects TRBV10-2 to TRBJ1-2, with no clear D. In germline, CDR1 is WSHSY, CDR2 SAAADI. Trimming cost V 4 bases and J 9 bases, with 12 bases left between them. This CDR3 comprises 12 residues.

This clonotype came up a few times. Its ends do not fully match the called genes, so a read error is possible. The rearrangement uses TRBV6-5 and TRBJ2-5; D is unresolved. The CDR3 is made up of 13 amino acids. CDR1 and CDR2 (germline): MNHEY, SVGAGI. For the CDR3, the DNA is TGTGCCGGCAGTTACGTGGGGATGGAGACCCAGTACTTC. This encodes CAGSYVGMETQYF.

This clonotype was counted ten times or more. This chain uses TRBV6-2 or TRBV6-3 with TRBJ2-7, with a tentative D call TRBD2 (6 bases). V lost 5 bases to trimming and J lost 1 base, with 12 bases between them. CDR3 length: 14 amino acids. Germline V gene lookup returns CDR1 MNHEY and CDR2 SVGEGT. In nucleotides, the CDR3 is TGTGCCAGCAGTCTCCGGGACTCATCCTACGAGCAGTACTTC. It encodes CASSLRDSSYEQYF.

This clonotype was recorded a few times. The CDR3 here is CASSQLTGEGETQYF. As DNA, the CDR3 is TGCGCCAGCAGCCAACTGACAGGGGAAGGAGAGACCCAGTACTTC. The chain couples TRBV4-1 to TRBJ2-5; 8 bases fit TRBD1. The CDR3 has 15 residues. Germline V gives CDR1 MGHRA, CDR2 YSYEKL. Trimming at V came to 2 bases and at J to 4 bases, leaving 6 bases not matched to a gene.